Here is one T cell receptor (beta chain) with its context. What it recognizes is unknown. Template switching by 5'RACE produced TCR cDNA, adding a universal primer site and UMIs. TCRdb used MiXCR to reprocess the 5' RACE reads, holding one entry per CDR3 protein. The sample holds about 350,000 distinct CDR3 sequences, under 15% seen once. The sample originates from a study of T cells after yellow fever vaccination. About the study: Some fractions had low cell numbers, and these were prepared with SMART-Seq v4 Ultra Low Input.

Study-level points and caveats: The secondary response was weaker, and its peak arrived faster, on day 5 versus 15.

The ends lost 5 bases at V and 3 bases at J; junction bases unmatched: 5. The CDR3 length is 15 residues. From germline, CDR1 is SGHNT and CDR2 YENEEA. The clonotype comes from a man aged 18 to 30 who received the YFV17D yellow fever vaccine. Source: CD4+ T cells sorted from PBMCs, taken 15 days after the yellow fever booster vaccination. This rearrangement joins TRBV11-3 to TRBJ1-1, with 11 bases lining up with TRBD1. The DNA for the CDR3 is TGTGCCAGCAGCCAGGACAGGGGGCGGGACACTGAAGCTTTCTTT. Protein product: CASSQDRGRDTEAFF.